Listed below are T cell receptor beta chains from one sample, sequenced in a study of shared clonotypes between healthy human individuals. Assay: immunoSEQ multiplex PCR; the TCRdb copy retains only in-frame clones and omits some. The sample lists 400,000 to 550,000 clones, 70% to 85% occurring once. Source material: PBMCs. These receptors were obtained from a woman aged 40 to 49 in good health. Some clones in this sample may be carry-over from other donors' samples. CDR3s include the opening cysteine and the closing phenylalanine or tryptophan. A D gene is named only where the DNA matches it firmly. The size entry is marked missing in some rows and otherwise reads once, few, many or a size class.

D gene	clone size	V gene	J gene	CDR3 protein	CDR3 DNA
NA	NA	TRBV19	TRBJ2-7	CASSIDPRYEQYF	TGTGCCAGTAGTATAGATCCACGGTACGAGCAGTACTTC
TRBD2	NA	TRBV4-1	TRBJ2-1	CASSGGRPNNEQFF	TGCGCCAGCTCGGGGGGTCGGCCTAACAATGAGCAGTTCTTC
TRBD2	many	TRBV4-3	TRBJ2-3	CASSQETGAGADTQYF	TGCGCCAGCAGCCAAGAGACGGGAGCGGGGGCAGATACGCAGTATTTT
NA	NA	TRBV7-2	TRBJ2-2	CASSSQGTGELFF	TGTGCCAGCAGCTCACAGGGTACCGGGGAGCTGTTTTTT
TRBD2	few	TRBV19	TRBJ2-5	CASIQKEAGEGEAQYF	TGTGCCAGTATCCAAAAAGAAGCGGGAGAGGGCGAGGCCCAGTACTTC
TRBD2	NA	TRBV30	TRBJ2-1	CVWGGGLADNEQFF	TGTGTCTGGGGCGGAGGACTAGCGGACAATGAGCAGTTCTTC
NA	NA	TRBV7-2	TRBJ2-5	CASSLVGVPGETQYF	TGTGCCAGCAGCTTAGTAGGGGTCCCCGGGGAGACCCAGTACTTC
NA	NA	TRBV9	TRBJ1-2	CASSVEGSGYGYGYTF	TGTGCCAGCAGCGTCGAAGGGTCAGGGTATGGCTATGGCTACACCTTC
NA	NA	TRBV5-1	TRBJ1-1	CASSLPGTEAFF	TGCGCCAGCAGCTTGCCTGGGACTGAAGCTTTCTTT
NA	NA	TRBV28	TRBJ2-4	CASSSVAKNIQYF	TGTGCCAGCAGTTCGGTAGCCAAAAACATTCAGTACTTC
TRBD1	NA	TRBV9	TRBJ1-2	CASSVSGGAGGYTF	TGTGCCAGCAGCGTATCAGGGGGCGCAGGAGGCTACACCTTC
NA	NA	TRBV30	TRBJ1-1	CAWERGTEAFF	TGTGCCTGGGAGCGGGGGACTGAAGCTTTCTTT
NA	NA	TRBV4-3	TRBJ2-1	CASSQEGRLIDEQFF	TGCGCCAGCAGCCAAGAGGGGCGGCTTATAGATGAGCAGTTCTTC
NA	NA	TRBV11-2	TRBJ2-7	CASSLGNSYEQYF	TGTGCCAGCAGCTTGGGGAACTCCTACGAGCAGTACTTC
NA	NA	TRBV27	TRBJ2-7	CASSLSTGGYEQYF	TGTGCCAGCAGTTTATCAACTGGGGGCTACGAGCAGTACTTC
TRBD2	once	TRBV9	TRBJ2-1	CASSVGGLAGDEQFF	TGTGCCAGCAGCGTAGGGGGTCTAGCGGGAGATGAGCAGTTCTTC
NA	NA	TRBV2	TRBJ2-6	CASSVAGANVLTF	TGTGCCAGCAGTGTAGCTGGGGCCAACGTCCTGACTTTC
TRBD2	NA	TRBV7-9	TRBJ2-3	CASTAGASGDTQYF	TGTGCCAGCACCGCGGGAGCGAGCGGCGATACGCAGTATTTT
TRBD2	NA	TRBV19	TRBJ2-7	CASSINLAGYSHEQYF	TGTGCCAGTAGTATAAATCTAGCGGGATACTCCCACGAGCAGTACTTC
NA	few	TRBV18	TRBJ2-5	CASSPRVAPKRWGQYF	TGTGCCAGCTCACCACGGGTAGCGCCCAAAAGATGGGGCCAGTACTTC
NA	NA	TRBV7-6	TRBJ1-2	CASSLARPPTARGGNYGYTF	TGTGCCAGCAGCTTAGCGAGACCCCCCACAGCTAGGGGCGGTAACTATGGCTACACCTTC
NA	NA	TRBV2	TRBJ1-2	CASAGLNYGYTF	TGTGCCAGTGCTGGGCTTAACTATGGCTACACCTTC
NA	once	TRBV28	TRBJ2-7	CASSLHGDSYEQYF	TGTGCCAGCAGTTTACACGGGGACTCCTACGAGCAGTACTTC
NA	NA	TRBV28	TRBJ2-7	CASSPPMGSSSNYEQYF	TGTGCCAGCAGTCCCCCCATGGGCTCTAGCTCAAACTACGAGCAGTACTTC
NA	NA	TRBV25-1	TRBJ2-5	CASSEYRDKQETQYF	TGTGCCAGCAGTGAATATCGAGACAAACAAGAGACCCAGTACTTC
TRBD1	NA	TRBV19	TRBJ1-5	CASSEGTVSNQPQHF	TGTGCCAGTAGCGAAGGGACAGTTAGCAATCAGCCCCAGCATTTT
TRBD2	once	TRBV5-6	TRBJ2-7	CASTAGTSYEQYF	TGTGCCAGCACCGCCGGGACTAGCTACGAGCAGTACTTC
TRBD1	NA	TRBV28	TRBJ1-5	CAGTHSTGTGIFQPQHF	TGTGCCGGTACACATTCGACCGGGACAGGGATCTTTCAGCCCCAGCATTTT
TRBD2	NA	TRBV15	TRBJ2-3	CATSRGTSSTDTQYF	TGTGCCACCAGCAGAGGGACTAGCAGCACAGATACGCAGTATTTT
NA	once	TRBV2	TRBJ1-4	CASHGGFGEKLFF	TGTGCCTCCCACGGGGGTTTTGGTGAAAAACTGTTTTTT
NA	NA	TRBV4-2	TRBJ2-7	CASSQDGGPYEQYF	TGTGCCAGCAGCCAAGACGGGGGGCCATACGAGCAGTACTTC
NA	NA	TRBV7-2	TRBJ2-3	CASSLMGGPTDTQYF	TGTGCCAGCAGCTTAATGGGCGGACCCACAGATACGCAGTATTTT
NA	NA	TRBV27	TRBJ2-1	CASSPRTTGPYNEQFF	TGTGCCAGCAGTCCCAGGACTACCGGCCCCTACAATGAGCAGTTCTTC
NA	NA	TRBV5-1	TRBJ1-2	CASSFGGQNYGYTF	TGCGCCAGCAGCTTCGGCGGACAGAACTATGGCTACACCTTC
NA	NA	TRBV2	TRBJ2-5	CASIRGDQETQYF	TGTGCCAGCATACGGGGAGACCAAGAGACCCAGTACTTC
NA	NA	TRBV30	TRBJ2-5	CAWSVSAATQETQYF	TGTGCCTGGAGTGTTTCGGCGGCTACTCAAGAGACCCAGTACTTC
TRBD2	NA	TRBV6-1	TRBJ2-3	CAGSDPSGRAGDTQYF	TGTGCCGGCAGTGACCCTAGCGGGAGGGCCGGAGATACGCAGTATTTT